The 5 T cell receptor beta chains given below trace back to one sample, sequenced in a study of T cells in Graves' hyperthyroidism and ophthalmopathy. The CDR3 regions of TCR beta were amplified from RNA transcripts. TCR CDR3 regions were first amplified by RT-PCR with HTBI primers. In TCRdb, the multiplex PCR reads were re-called with MiXCR into one record per CDR3 protein. The sample has approximately 710,000 distinct CDR3 sequences, 17% seen once; the top ten hold roughly a sixth. The sequenced sample was blood. All receptors come from a man aged 50-59 years with Graves' hyperthyroidism.

This clonotype has ten or more counts. The V gene is TRBV27, the J gene TRBJ1-5, with D tentatively TRBD1 (5 bases). The CDR3 spans 15 residues. Germline CDR1 is MNHEY and CDR2 is SMNVEV (reference sequence). V was shortened by 2 bases and J by 5 bases, with 13 bases between the two germline ends. CDR3 nucleotide sequence: TGTGCCAGCAGTTTAGAAGGGGTCGGGGATCAGCCCCAGCATTTT. Amino acid sequence: CASSLEGVGDQPQHF.

The sample holds many counts of this clonotype. The chain joins TRBV6-1 to TRBJ2-1; TRBD2 matches 7 bases. The CDR3 sequence is 15 residues long. CDR1 and CDR2 from the germline V gene are MNHNS and SASEGT. V shed 4 bases and J 2 bases; nucleotides not matched to a gene: 5. CDR3 nucleotide sequence: TGTGCCAGCAGTGTCGTCGGGAGGACCTACAATGAGCAGTTCTTC. It translates to CASSVVGRTYNEQFF.

The chain links TRBV19 to TRBJ2-1; 10 nucleotides match TRBD2. Per the germline V gene, CDR1 is LNHDA and CDR2 is SQIVND (reference sequence). V was clipped by 0 bases and J by 0 bases; unmatched bases: 2. The CDR3 runs to 17 residues. The CDR3 sequence: CASSIDSSGSSYNEQFF. The CDR3 DNA is TGTGCCAGTAGTATAGATTCTAGCGGGAGCTCCTACAATGAGCAGTTCTTC.

This clonotype was picked up many times. The J gene is TRBJ1-4, the V gene TRBV20-1, with D maybe TRBD1 (5 bases). Per the germline V gene, CDR1 is DFQATT and CDR2 is SNEGSKA (reference sequence). Trimming removed 5 bases from V and 8 bases from J, with 18 bases in between. This CDR3 comprises 14 residues. Here the CDR3 reads CSAQGGSSREKLFF. The DNA for the CDR3 is TGCAGTGCTCAGGGAGGGAGCAGTCGGGAAAAACTGTTTTTT.

As concerns this clonotype: A much larger clone sits a single nucleotide away, making a read error possible. The conserved phenylalanine or tryptophan is not found at the CDR3 terminus, so this likely reflects a read error. The chain couples TRBV20-1 to TRBJ2-7; possible D gene TRBD2, 5 bases. Germline lookup yields CDR1 DFQATT and CDR2 SNEGSKA (reference sequence). CDR3 size: 11 residues. Trimming pared 5 bases from V and 7 bases from J, leaving 12 bases between. The chain's CDR3 is CSARPGGEQYL. CDR3 in DNA: TGCAGTGCTCGTCCGGGCGGGGAGCAGTACCTC.